The following is a T cell receptor beta chain sequence with its context. This sample stems from a study of blood T cell repertoires in COVID-19. This CDR3 has 16 residues. Germline V gene lookup returns CDR1 LGHNA and CDR2 YSLEER. Trimming left V 0 bases short and J 5 bases short, with 13 bases between. Assay: immunoSEQ multiplex PCR; the TCRdb copy retains only in-frame clones and omits some. The table shows about 170,000 clones, with approximately 83% occurring only once. This TCR was recovered from a man between 65 and 85 years old with active or convalescent COVID-19. The gene calls are TRBV4-3 and TRBJ2-2; tentative D call: TRBD2 (6 bases). Sequences were obtained from peripheral blood. CDR3 DNA: TGCGCCAGCAGCCAAGAGGTTCAGGGAGGAACCGGGGAGCTGTTTTTT. It translates to CASSQEVQGGTGELFF.